The clone carrying this TCR beta chain was counted a few times. What it binds is not known. The CDR3 is 12 amino acids. V shed 5 bases and J shed 5 bases, with 10 bases lying between them. Germline V gene lookup returns CDR1 MNHNY and CDR2 SVGAGI (reference sequence). Sample barcodes and UMIs were carried by the TCR alpha and TCR beta cDNA libraries that 5'RACE generated with constant-segment primers. TCRdb re-analysed the 5' RACE reads in MiXCR, keeping a single row per CDR3 protein. The table records tens of thousands of distinct CDR3 sequences, 12% of them present only once. This entry comes from a study of T-cell memory formation after mild COVID-19. Study-wide findings and caveats: Certain responding clones were present in pre-infection memory, suggesting participation of cross-reactive memory. Clones which contracted sat mainly in CM and EM if CD4+, and in EMRA if CD8+. Clones contracting over day 15 to 85 were CD4/CD8 balanced, with later expanders leaning CD4+.

The receptor comes from a man aged 18 to 29 who had mild COVID-19 (a few samples of this study predate the infection). Cell type and time point are not known. Source material: PBMCs or a T cell subset sorted from them (not recorded which). The chain combines TRBV6-6 with TRBJ2-7; D is ambiguous. The CDR3 loop reads CASSKGPHEQYF. The CDR3 coding sequence is TGTGCCAGCAGTAAGGGCCCCCACGAGCAGTACTTC.